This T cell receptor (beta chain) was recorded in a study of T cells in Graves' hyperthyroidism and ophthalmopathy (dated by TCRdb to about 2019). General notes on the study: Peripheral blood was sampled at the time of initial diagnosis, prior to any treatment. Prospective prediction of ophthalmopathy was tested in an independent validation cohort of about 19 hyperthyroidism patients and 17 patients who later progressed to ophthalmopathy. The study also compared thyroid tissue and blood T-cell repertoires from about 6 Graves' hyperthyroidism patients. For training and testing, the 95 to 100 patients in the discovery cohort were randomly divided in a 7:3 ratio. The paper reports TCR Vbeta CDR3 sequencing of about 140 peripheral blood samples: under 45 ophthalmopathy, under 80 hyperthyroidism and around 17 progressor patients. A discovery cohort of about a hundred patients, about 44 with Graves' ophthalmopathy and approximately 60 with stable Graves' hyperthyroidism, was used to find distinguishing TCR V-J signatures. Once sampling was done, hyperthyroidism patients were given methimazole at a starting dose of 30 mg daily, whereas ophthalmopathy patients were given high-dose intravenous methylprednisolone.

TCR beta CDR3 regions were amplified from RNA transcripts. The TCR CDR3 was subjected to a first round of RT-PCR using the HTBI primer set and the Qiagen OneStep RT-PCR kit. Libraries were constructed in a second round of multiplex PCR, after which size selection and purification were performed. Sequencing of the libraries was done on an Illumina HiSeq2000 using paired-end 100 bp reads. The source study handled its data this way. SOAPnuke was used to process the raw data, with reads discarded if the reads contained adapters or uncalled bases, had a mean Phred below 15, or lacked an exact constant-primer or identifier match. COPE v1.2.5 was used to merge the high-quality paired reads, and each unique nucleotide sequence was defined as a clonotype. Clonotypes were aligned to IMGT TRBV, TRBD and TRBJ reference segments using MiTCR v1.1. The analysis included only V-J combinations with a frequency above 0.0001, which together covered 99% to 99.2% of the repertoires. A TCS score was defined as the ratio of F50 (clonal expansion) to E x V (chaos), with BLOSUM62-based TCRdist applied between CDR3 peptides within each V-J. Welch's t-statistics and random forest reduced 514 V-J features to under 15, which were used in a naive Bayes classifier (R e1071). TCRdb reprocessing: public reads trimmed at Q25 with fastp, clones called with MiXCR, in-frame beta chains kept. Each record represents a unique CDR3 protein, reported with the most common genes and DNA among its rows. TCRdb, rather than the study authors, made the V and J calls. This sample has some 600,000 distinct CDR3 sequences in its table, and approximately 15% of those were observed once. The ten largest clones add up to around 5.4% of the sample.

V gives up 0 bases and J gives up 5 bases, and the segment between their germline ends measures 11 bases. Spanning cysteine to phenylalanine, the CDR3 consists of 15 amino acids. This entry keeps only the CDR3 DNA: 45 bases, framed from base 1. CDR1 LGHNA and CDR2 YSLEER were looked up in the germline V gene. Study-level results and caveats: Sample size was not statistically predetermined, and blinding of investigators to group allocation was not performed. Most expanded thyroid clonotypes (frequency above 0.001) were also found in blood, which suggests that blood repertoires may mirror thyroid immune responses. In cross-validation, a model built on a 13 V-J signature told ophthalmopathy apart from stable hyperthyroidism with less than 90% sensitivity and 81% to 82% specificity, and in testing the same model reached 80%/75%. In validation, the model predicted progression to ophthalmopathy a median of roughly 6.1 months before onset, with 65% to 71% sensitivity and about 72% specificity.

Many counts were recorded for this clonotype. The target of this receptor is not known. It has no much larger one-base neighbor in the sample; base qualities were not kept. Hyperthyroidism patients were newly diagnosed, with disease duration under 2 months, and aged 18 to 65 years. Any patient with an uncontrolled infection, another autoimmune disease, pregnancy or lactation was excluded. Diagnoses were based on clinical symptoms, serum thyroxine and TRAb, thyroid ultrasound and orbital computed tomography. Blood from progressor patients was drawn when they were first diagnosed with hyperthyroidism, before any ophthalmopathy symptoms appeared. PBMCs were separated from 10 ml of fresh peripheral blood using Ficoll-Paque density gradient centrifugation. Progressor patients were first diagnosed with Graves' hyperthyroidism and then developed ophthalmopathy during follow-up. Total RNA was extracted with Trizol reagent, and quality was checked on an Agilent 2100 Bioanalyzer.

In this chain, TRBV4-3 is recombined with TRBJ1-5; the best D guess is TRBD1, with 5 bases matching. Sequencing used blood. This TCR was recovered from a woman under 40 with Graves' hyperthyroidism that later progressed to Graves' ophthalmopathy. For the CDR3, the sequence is CASSQERQGDQPQHF. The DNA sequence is TGCGCCAGCAGCCAAGAGCGCCAGGGTGATCAGCCCCAGCATTTT.